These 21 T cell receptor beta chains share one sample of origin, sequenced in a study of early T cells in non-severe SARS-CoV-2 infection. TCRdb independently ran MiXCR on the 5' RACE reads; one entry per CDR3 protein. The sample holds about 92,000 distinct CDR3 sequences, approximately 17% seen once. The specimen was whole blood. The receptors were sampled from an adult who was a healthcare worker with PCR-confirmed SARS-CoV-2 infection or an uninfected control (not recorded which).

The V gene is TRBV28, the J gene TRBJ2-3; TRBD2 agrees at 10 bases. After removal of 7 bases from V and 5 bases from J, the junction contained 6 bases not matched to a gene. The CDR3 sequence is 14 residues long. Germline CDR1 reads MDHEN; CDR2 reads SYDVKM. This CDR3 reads CASTQRGGEDTQYF. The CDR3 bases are TGTGCCAGCACACAGCGGGGGGGCGAAGATACGCAGTATTTT.

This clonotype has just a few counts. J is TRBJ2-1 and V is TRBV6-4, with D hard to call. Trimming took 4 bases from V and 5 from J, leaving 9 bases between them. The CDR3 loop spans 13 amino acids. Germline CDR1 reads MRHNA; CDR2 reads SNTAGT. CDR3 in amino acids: CASSVGPNNEQFF. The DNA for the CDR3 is TGTGCCAGCAGTGTAGGACCGAACAATGAGCAGTTCTTC.

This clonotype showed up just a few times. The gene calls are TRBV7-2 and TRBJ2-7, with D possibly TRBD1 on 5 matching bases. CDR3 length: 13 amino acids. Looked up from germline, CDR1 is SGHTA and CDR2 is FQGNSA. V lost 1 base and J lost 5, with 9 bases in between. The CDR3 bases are TGTGCCAGCAGCTTAGTGAGCAGGGACGAGCAGTACTTC. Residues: CASSLVSRDEQYF.

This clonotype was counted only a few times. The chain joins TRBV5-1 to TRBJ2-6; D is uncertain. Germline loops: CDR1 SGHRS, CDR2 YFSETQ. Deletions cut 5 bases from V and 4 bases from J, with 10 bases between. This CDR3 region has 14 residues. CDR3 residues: CASRAQLGANVLTF. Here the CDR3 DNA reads TGCGCCAGCAGAGCTCAATTGGGGGCCAACGTCCTGACTTTC.

The CDR3 DNA is TGCAGCGTTGCCGAGGCCCGAGGAGGGAACACTGAAGCTTTCTTT. Protein: CSVAEARGGNTEAFF. The chain has TRBV29-1 and TRBJ1-1; the D is unclear. This CDR3 has 15 amino acids. The germline gives CDR1 SQVTM, CDR2 ANQGSEA. Trimming pared 4 bases from V and 1 base from J, leaving 16 bases between.

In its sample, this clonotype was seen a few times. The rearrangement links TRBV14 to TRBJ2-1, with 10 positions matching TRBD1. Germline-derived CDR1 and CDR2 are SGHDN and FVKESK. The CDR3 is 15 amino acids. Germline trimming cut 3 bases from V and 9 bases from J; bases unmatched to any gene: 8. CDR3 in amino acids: CASSQRRDRGLEQFF. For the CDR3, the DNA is TGTGCCAGCAGCCAGAGACGGGACAGGGGCCTTGAGCAGTTCTTC.

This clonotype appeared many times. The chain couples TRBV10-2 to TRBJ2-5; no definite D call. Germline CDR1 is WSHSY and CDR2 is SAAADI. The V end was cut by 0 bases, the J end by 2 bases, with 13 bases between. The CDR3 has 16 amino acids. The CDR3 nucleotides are TGCGCCAGCAGTGAGTCGATTTGGGGAAATCAAGAGACCCAGTACTTC. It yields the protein CASSESIWGNQETQYF.

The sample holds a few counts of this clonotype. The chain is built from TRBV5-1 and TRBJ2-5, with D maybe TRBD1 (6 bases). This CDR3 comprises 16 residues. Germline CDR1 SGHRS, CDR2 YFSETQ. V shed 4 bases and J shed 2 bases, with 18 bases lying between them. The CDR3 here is CASSPEWTAIQETQYF. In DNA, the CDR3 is TGCGCCAGCAGCCCGGAGTGGACAGCAATTCAAGAGACCCAGTACTTC.

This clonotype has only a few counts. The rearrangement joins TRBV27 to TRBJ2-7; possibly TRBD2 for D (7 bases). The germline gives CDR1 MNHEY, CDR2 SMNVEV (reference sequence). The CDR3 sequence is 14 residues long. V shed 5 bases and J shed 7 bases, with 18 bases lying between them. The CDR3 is CASSPSGGEGEQYF. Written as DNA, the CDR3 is TGTGCCAGCAGTCCGTCGGGGGGCGAAGGAGAGCAGTACTTC.

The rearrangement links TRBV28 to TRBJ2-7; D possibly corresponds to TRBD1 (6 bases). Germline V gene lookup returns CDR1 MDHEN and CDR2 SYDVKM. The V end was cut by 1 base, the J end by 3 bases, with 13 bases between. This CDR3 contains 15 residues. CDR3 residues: CASSLSAGASYEQYF. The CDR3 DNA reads TGTGCCAGCAGTTTATCTGCAGGGGCCAGCTACGAGCAGTACTTC.

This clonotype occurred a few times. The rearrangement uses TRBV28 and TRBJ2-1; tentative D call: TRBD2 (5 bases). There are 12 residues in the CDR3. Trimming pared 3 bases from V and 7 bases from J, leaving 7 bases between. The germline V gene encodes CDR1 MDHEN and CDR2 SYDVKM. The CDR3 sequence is CASSFSGNEQFF. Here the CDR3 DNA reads TGTGCCAGCAGTTTTTCGGGGAATGAGCAGTTCTTC.

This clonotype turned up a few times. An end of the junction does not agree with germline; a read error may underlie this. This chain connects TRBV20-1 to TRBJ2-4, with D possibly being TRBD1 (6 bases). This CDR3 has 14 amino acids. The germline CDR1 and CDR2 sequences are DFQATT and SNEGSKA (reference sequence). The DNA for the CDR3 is TGCAGTGCCAGAGGACAGACGCTAAAAAACATTCAGTACTTC. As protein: CSARGQTLKNIQYF.

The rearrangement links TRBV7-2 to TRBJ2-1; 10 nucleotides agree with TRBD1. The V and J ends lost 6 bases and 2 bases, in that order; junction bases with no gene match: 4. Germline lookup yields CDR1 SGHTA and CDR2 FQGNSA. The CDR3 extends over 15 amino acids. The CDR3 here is CASSSDRGTYNEQFF. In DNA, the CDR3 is TGTGCCAGCAGTTCGGACAGGGGGACCTACAATGAGCAGTTCTTC.

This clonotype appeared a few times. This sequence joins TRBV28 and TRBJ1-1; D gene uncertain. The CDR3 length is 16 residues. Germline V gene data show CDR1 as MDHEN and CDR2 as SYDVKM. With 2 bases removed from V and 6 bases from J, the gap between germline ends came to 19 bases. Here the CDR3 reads CASSLREGKGGPEAFF. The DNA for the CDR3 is TGTGCCAGCAGTTTACGGGAGGGCAAGGGAGGGCCTGAAGCTTTCTTT.

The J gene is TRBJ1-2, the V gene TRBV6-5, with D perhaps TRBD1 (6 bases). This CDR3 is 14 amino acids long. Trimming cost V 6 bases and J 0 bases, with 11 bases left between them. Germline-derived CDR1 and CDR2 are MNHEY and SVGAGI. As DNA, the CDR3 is TGTGCCAGCAGGACCCGGACAGCTAACTATGGCTACACCTTC. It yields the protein CASRTRTANYGYTF.

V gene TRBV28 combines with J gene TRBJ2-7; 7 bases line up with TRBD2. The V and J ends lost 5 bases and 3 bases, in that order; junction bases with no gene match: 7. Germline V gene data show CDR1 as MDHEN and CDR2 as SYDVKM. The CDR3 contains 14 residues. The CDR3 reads CASSRPGLHYEQYF. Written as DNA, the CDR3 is TGTGCCAGCAGTCGCCCGGGACTACACTACGAGCAGTACTTC.

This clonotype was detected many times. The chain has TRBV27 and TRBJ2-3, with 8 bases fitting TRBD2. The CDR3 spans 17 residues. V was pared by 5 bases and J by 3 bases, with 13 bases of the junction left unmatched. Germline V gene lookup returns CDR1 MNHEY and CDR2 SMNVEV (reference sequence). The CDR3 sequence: CASSHLSLGGGTDTQYF. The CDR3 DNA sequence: TGTGCCAGCAGTCACCTTAGTCTCGGGGGGGGGACAGATACGCAGTATTTT.

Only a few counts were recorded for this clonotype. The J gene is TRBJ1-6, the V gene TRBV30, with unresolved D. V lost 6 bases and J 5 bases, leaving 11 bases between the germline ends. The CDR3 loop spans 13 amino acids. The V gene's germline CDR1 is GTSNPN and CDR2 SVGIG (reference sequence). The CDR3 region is CACRRADNSPLHF. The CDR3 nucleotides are TGTGCCTGCAGGCGAGCCGATAATTCACCCCTCCACTTT.

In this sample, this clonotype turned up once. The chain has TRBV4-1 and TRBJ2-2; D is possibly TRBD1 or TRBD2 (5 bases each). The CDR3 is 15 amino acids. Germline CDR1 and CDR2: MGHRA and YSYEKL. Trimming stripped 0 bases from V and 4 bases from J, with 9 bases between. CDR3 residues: CASSQDGGTTGELFF. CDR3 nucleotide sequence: TGCGCCAGCAGCCAAGATGGGGGAACCACCGGGGAGCTGTTTTTT.

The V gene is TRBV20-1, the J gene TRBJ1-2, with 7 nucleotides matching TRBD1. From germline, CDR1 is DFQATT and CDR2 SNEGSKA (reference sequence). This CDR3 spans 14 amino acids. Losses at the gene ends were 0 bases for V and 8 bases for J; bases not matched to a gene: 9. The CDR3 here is CSARDRQGVIGYTF. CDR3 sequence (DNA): TGCAGTGCTAGAGATAGGCAGGGGGTAATCGGCTACACCTTC.

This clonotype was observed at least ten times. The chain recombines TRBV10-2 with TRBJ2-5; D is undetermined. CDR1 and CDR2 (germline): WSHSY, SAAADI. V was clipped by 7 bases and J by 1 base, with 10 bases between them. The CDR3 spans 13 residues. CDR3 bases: TGCGCCAGCACCGCCTACCCCCAAGAGACCCAGTACTTC. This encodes CASTAYPQETQYF.